The T cell receptor beta chain under discussion was sequenced for a study of immune evolution from preneoplasia to lung adenocarcinoma. General study points: Top clone frequencies peaked in normal lung, apparently declining through invasive adenocarcinoma. Highest clonality occurred in KRAS-mutant, not EGFR-mutant or double wild-type, nodules.

A word on this clone: The antigen is not known.

TCRdb's table, derived via immunoSEQ multiplex PCR, lists solely in-frame clones and lacks some. The data show approximately 5,000 clones, roughly 85% seen once. Each case's diagnosis was confirmed by two pathologists on H&E. After pathologic assessment, macro-dissection selected premalignant or tumor cells for extraction. Trimming removed 2 bases at V and 0 bases at J, with 5 bases between. Germline CDR1 reads LGHNA; CDR2 reads YSLEER. This CDR3 contains 14 residues. This chain joins TRBV4-3 and TRBJ1-3; D remains ambiguous. The sample comprised FFPE invasive lung adenocarcinoma tissue. The source is a person aged 45 to 59 with lung adenocarcinoma. CDR3 sequence (DNA): TGCGCCAGCAGCCAAAGCCACTCTGGAAACACCATATATTTT. This gives the protein CASSQSHSGNTIYF.